Each of the 4 T cell receptor beta chains below was sequenced from the same sample in a study of blood T cell repertoires in COVID-19. TCRdb's table, derived via immunoSEQ multiplex PCR, lists solely in-frame clones and lacks some. The sample shows approximately 78,000 clones, approximately 88% of them seen only once. The sequenced material came from peripheral blood. These receptors were obtained from a man aged 50-60 years with acute or convalescent COVID-19.

The chain is built from TRBV28 and TRBJ1-6, with D perhaps matching TRBD1 (5 bases). The germline gives CDR1 MDHEN, CDR2 SYDVKM. This CDR3 has 17 amino acids. V was clipped by 6 bases and J by 5 bases, with 20 bases between them. CDR3 nucleotide sequence: TGTGCCAGCAGCCCCGGGGGGTCGGGTTCCGATAATTCACCCCTCCACTTT. Residues: CASSPGGSGSDNSPLHF.

The chain is built from TRBV19 and TRBJ1-3; D is ambiguous. V lost 9 bases and J 8 bases, leaving 8 bases between the germline ends. The CDR3 extends over 10 amino acids. Germline-derived CDR1 and CDR2 are LNHDA and SQIVND (reference sequence). The CDR3, as DNA: TGTGCCAGCCGGTTTGACACCATATATTTT. Translating gives CASRFDTIYF. Combining the CDR3 with reference TRBV19 and TRBJ1-3 gives the whole variable domain DGGITQSPKYLFRKEGQNVTLSCEQNLNHDAMYWYRQDPGQGLRLIYYSQIVNDFQKGDIAEGYSVSREKKESFPLTVTSAQKNPTAFYLCASRFDTIYFGEGSWLTVV.

This chain connects TRBV27 to TRBJ1-4; TRBD1 matches 7 bases. The CDR3 runs 15 residues. V dropped 6 bases and J dropped 3; count of bases not matched to a gene: 7. Germline values: CDR1 MNHEY, CDR2 SMNVEV (reference sequence). The CDR3 reads CASSPDRVANEKLFF. CDR3 nucleotides: TGTGCCAGCAGCCCCGACAGGGTTGCTAATGAAAAACTGTTTTTT.

CDR3 nucleotides: TGTGCCAGCAGTTTGTCACTAGCGGGAGCCTACGAGCAGTACTTC. Translating it yields CASSLSLAGAYEQYF. The chain links TRBV6-5 to TRBJ2-7, with 11 nucleotides matching TRBD2. With 4 bases clipped from V and 2 bases from J, the junction kept 4 bases outside the gene matches. The CDR3 is 15 amino acids. The germline V gene has CDR1 MNHEY and CDR2 SVGAGI.